Below are 12 T cell receptor beta chains sequenced from a single sample in a study of CD8+ T cells in alopecia areata. RNA, once extracted, was reverse transcribed into cDNA for use as the sequencing template. The assay was immunoSEQ multiplex PCR, and TCRdb's table has in-frame clones only and misses some. The sample holds 150,000 to 200,000 clones, approximately 61% seen once. Noted treatment: oral pan-JAK inhibitor, 5-10 mg twice daily. Material: CD4+ T cells sorted from blood, obtained at week 24, from a patient treated with tofacitinib. Every receptor here comes from a human donor with alopecia areata.

This chain connects TRBV9 to TRBJ2-4; D might be TRBD1 (6 bases). Between the trimmed V and J ends, which lost 4 bases and 0 bases, there was a span of 26 bases. The CDR3 covers 20 residues. In germline, CDR1 is SGDLS, CDR2 YYNGEE. The CDR3 sequence is CASSSVVGSPGQLAKNIQYF. The CDR3 DNA follows: TGTGCCAGCAGCTCAGTAGTTGGGTCGCCGGGACAACTAGCCAAAAACATTCAGTACTTC.

This clone showed up just a few times. The V gene is TRBV13, the J gene TRBJ1-2; the D gene is possibly TRBD1 (6 bases). The V end lost 1 base, the J end lost 6 bases, and 6 bases lay between the germline ends. The CDR3 totals 12 residues. Germline CDR1 and CDR2: PRHDT and FYEKMQ (reference sequence). The CDR3 protein is CASSLAGDGYTF. The DNA of the CDR3 is TGTGCCAGCAGCTTAGCAGGGGATGGCTACACCTTC. The full variable domain, in which reference TRBV13 and TRBJ1-2 provide the parts outside the CDR3, is AAGVIQSPRHLIKEKRETATLKCYPIPRHDTVYWYQQGPGQDPQFLISFYEKMQSDKGSIPDRFSAQQFSDYHSELNMSSLELGDSALYFCASSLAGDGYTFGSGTRLTVV.

This clone was observed many times. This chain connects TRBV6-6 to TRBJ1-5, with TRBD1 as a possible D gene (5 bases). The CDR3 spans 14 residues. The germline V and J ends were trimmed by 2 bases and 1 base, with 6 bases remaining between them. Germline CDR1 is MNHNY and CDR2 is SVGAGI (reference sequence). This CDR3 is CASSYRGSNQPQHF. CDR3 in DNA: TGTGCCAGCAGTTACAGGGGAAGCAATCAGCCCCAGCATTTT.

This chain links TRBV7-2 with TRBJ1-1; no definite D call. The CDR3 contains 13 residues. Germline V lookup: CDR1 SGHTA, CDR2 FQGNSA. Trimming removed 2 bases from V and 3 bases from J, with 7 bases in between. CDR3 sequence (DNA): TGTGCCAGCAGCTTAACCCGGGACACTGAAGCTTTCTTT. It specifies CASSLTRDTEAFF. Using reference TRBV7-2 and TRBJ1-1 for the parts outside the CDR3, the full variable domain is GAGVSQSPSNKVTEKGKDVELRCDPISGHTALYWYRQSLGQGLEFLIYFQGNSAPDKSGLPSDRFSAERTGGSVSTLTIQRTQQEDSAVYLCASSLTRDTEAFFGQGTRLTVV.

This clone was counted between two and nine times. The rearrangement joins TRBV19 to TRBJ2-1, with D possibly matching TRBD2 (6 bases). The CDR3 is 15 residues long. The germline gives CDR1 LNHDA, CDR2 SQIVND (reference sequence). Trimming left V 8 bases short and J 0 bases short, with 14 bases between. The CDR3 sequence: CASRSFGGSYNEQFF. The CDR3 bases are TGTGCCAGTCGGTCGTTCGGGGGCTCCTACAATGAGCAGTTCTTC.

The CDR3: CATSRDRFYEQYF. DNA of the CDR3: TGTGCCACCAGCAGAGACCGGTTCTACGAGCAGTACTTC. V gene TRBV15 combines with J gene TRBJ2-7; no definite D call. Between the trimmed V and J ends, which lost 0 bases and 3 bases, there was a span of 6 bases. The CDR3 is 13 amino acids. CDR1 and CDR2 (germline): LNHNV, YYDKDF (reference sequence).

J is TRBJ1-2 and V is TRBV11-2; tentatively, D is TRBD1 (6 bases). There are 16 residues in the CDR3. V was trimmed by 5 bases and J by 4 bases, leaving 20 bases between them. Looked up from germline, CDR1 is SGHAT and CDR2 is FQNNGV. CDR3 sequence: CASSPSEAGVGYGYTF. The CDR3 DNA reads as TGTGCCAGCAGCCCCTCCGAGGCAGGGGTAGGCTATGGCTACACCTTC.

The chain links TRBV9 to TRBJ2-5; the D is unclear. V lost 0 bases and J lost 4, with 13 bases in between. The CDR3 length is 15 residues. Germline CDR1 reads SGDLS; CDR2 reads YYNGEE. CDR3 in amino acids: CASSVAPRKGETQYF. Here the CDR3 DNA reads TGTGCCAGCAGCGTAGCCCCTAGAAAGGGAGAGACCCAGTACTTC.

V gene TRBV10-3 combines with J gene TRBJ1-2, with D unclear. CDR3 length equals 11 residues. The V and J ends lost 4 bases and 6 bases respectively, with 6 bases between them. Germline CDR1 reads ENHRY; CDR2 reads SYGVKD. The CDR3 here is CAISGTDGYTF. The CDR3 DNA reads as TGTGCCATCAGTGGGACGGATGGCTACACCTTC.

J is TRBJ1-5 and V is TRBV7-2; D is unresolved. Germline V gene data show CDR1 as SGHTA and CDR2 as FQGNSA. Trimming took 2 bases from V and 4 from J, leaving 12 bases between them. This CDR3 contains 15 residues. The CDR3 DNA reads as TGTGCCAGCAGCTTATACCACGGATCAAATCAGCCCCAGCATTTT. This gives the protein CASSLYHGSNQPQHF.

The chain couples TRBV2 to TRBJ2-6; no clear D. The V gene's germline CDR1 is SNHLY and CDR2 FYNNEI. The CDR3 totals 13 residues. Between the trimmed V and J ends, which lost 7 bases and 0 bases, there was a span of 4 bases. The CDR3 coding sequence is TGTGCCAGCAAAAGCTCTGGGGCCAACGTCCTGACTTTC. Its protein product is CASKSSGANVLTF.

V is TRBV4-3 and J is TRBJ2-5; maybe TRBD2 (6 bases). The CDR3 has 13 residues. The ends were cut back, 3 bases at V and 2 bases at J, with 7 bases in the middle. Germline CDR1 and CDR2: LGHNA and YSLEER. The CDR3 DNA reads as TGCGCCAGCAGCCAGGGACTTCAAGAGACCCAGTACTTC. Its translation is CASSQGLQETQYF.